The 8 T cell receptor beta chains below come from one sample, sequenced in a study of CD8 T cells in ankylosing spondylitis. TCRdb independently ran MiXCR on the 5' RACE reads; one entry per CDR3 protein. Among 250,000 to 300,000 distinct CDR3 sequences listed, 20% were seen once. The sequenced material came from blood, either unsorted or a sorted T cell fraction (not recorded which). The receptors were gathered from a male donor with ankylosing spondylitis or in good health (not recorded which).

The sample holds many counts of this clonotype. V and J are TRBV5-1 and TRBJ2-1, with 13 bases that match TRBD2. Looked up from germline, CDR1 is SGHRS and CDR2 is YFSETQ. Trimming cost V 2 bases and J 6 bases; bases outside gene matches: 5. The CDR3 extends over 16 amino acids. DNA of the CDR3: TGCGCCAGCAGCTTACGGACTAGCGGGAGTGGCAATGAGCAGTTCTTC. Amino acid sequence: CASSLRTSGSGNEQFF.

This clonotype was counted a few times. This chain uses TRBV24-1 with TRBJ2-5; 9 bases are a match to TRBD1. Germline CDR1 KGHDR, CDR2 SFDVKD. The J segment lost 4 bases and the V segment lost 3 bases, leaving 5 bases of the junction unmatched. CDR3 length equals 15 residues. DNA of the CDR3: TGTGCCACCAGTGATGTCACAGGGGGCCGAGAGACCCAGTACTTC. Its protein is CATSDVTGGRETQYF.

This clonotype showed up just a few times. The V call is TRBV10-3, the J call TRBJ2-5, with D perhaps matching TRBD2 (7 bases). V lost 7 bases and J lost 5, with 8 bases in between. The germline V gene encodes CDR1 ENHRY and CDR2 SYGVKD. The CDR3 has 11 amino acids. The CDR3 bases are TGTGCCATCAAGGGGGGGGAGACCCAGTACTTC. It encodes CAIKGGETQYF.

The chain is built from TRBV18 and TRBJ2-7, with D possibly being TRBD1 or TRBD2 (5 bases each). This CDR3 is built from 20 residues. Trimming stripped 1 base from V and 0 bases from J, with 25 bases between. Per germline, CDR1 KGHSH and CDR2 LQKENI. For the CDR3, the DNA is TGTGCCAGCTCACCACTAGTTTTTATTAGAGGGCAGGGTTGCTCCTACGAGCAGTACGTC. The encoded protein is CASSPLVFIRGQGCSYEQYV.

CDR3 residues: CASSETWNTEAFF. The CDR3 DNA is TGTGCCAGCAGTGAAACCTGGAACACTGAAGCTTTCTTT. The chain combines TRBV6-1 with TRBJ1-1; D is unclear. The CDR3 has 13 amino acids. V lost 2 bases and J lost 1, with 5 bases in between. Germline CDR1 is MNHNS and CDR2 is SASEGT.

This rearrangement joins TRBV5-1 to TRBJ1-1; tentatively, D is TRBD1 (5 bases). The V gene lost 7 bases and the J gene lost 1 base, with 17 bases spanning the gap. The germline V gene has CDR1 SGHRS and CDR2 YFSETQ. The CDR3 has 15 amino acids. CDR3 DNA sequence: TGCGCCAGCGCGCCCGGAGGGGTCTGGAACACTGAAGCTTTCTTT. This gives the protein CASAPGGVWNTEAFF.

This clonotype was observed a few times. This chain uses TRBV5-1 with TRBJ2-5; 7 bases line up with TRBD2. Unmatched junction bases numbered 4, after V lost 4 bases and J lost 4 bases. This CDR3 has 13 residues. Per germline, CDR1 SGHRS and CDR2 YFSETQ. CDR3 nucleotides: TGCGCCAGCAGCACTAGCGTTCGAGAGACCCAGTACTTC. As protein: CASSTSVRETQYF.

This clonotype was recorded at least ten times. This chain connects TRBV15 to TRBJ1-1, with D tentatively TRBD1 (6 bases). There are 15 residues in the CDR3. Germline values: CDR1 LNHNV, CDR2 YYDKDF (reference sequence). V lost 4 bases to trimming and J lost 0 bases, with 12 bases between them. CDR3 in DNA: TGTGCCACCAGCACCCCGGGGGCGTTGAACACTGAAGCTTTCTTT. Protein sequence: CATSTPGALNTEAFF.